These 8 T cell receptor beta chains came from one sample sequenced in a study of T-cell reconstitution after alpha-beta-depleted transplantation in children. Preparing the TCRbeta library involved the use of unique molecular identifiers. TCRdb passed the PCR reads through MiXCR, listing each CDR3 protein once. The sample includes around 700,000 distinct CDR3 sequences, 13% of them seen just once. Sample: PBMCs, taken before TCRalphabeta/CD19-depleted stem cell transplant. The source of these receptors is a girl aged 2-10 years with congenital amegakaryocytic thrombocytopenia, due to receive a stem cell transplant.

In its sample, this clonotype was seen a few times. The chain joins TRBV12-3 or TRBV12-4 to TRBJ2-7; unclear D gene. The CDR3 extends over 13 amino acids. Trimming cost V 3 bases and J 3 bases, with 9 bases left between them. The DNA for the CDR3 is TGTGCCAGCAGTTTGGGAAGCATCTACGAGCAGTACTTC. Translation: CASSLGSIYEQYF.

This clonotype appeared many times. The chain uses TRBV20-1 and TRBJ2-1, with D uncertain. This CDR3 spans 10 amino acids. Germline V gene lookup returns CDR1 DFQATT and CDR2 SNEGSKA (reference sequence). Trimming took 6 bases from V and 10 from J, leaving 10 bases between them. CDR3 sequence: CSASTSEQFF. The CDR3 coding sequence is TGCAGTGCATCTACGAGCGAGCAGTTCTTC.

In this sample, this clonotype turned up many times. The V call is TRBV5-6, the J call TRBJ2-3; 9 nucleotides line up with TRBD2. CDR1 is SGHDT, CDR2 YYEEEE, per germline. The CDR3 is 15 amino acids. V lost 2 bases, J lost 5 bases, and 6 bases stayed unmatched. CDR3 sequence (DNA): TGTGCCAGCAGCTTCGGTAGCGGGAGCGAAGATACGCAGTATTTT. This translates into CASSFGSGSEDTQYF.

Details on this clonotype: This CDR3 fails to terminate in the conserved phenylalanine or tryptophan, so it likely reflects a read error. This chain uses TRBV12-3 or TRBV12-4 with TRBJ2-5, with 11 nucleotides matching TRBD2. Trimming removed 5 bases from V and 2 bases from J; junction bases left unmatched: 7. The CDR3 covers 16 residues. CDR3 loop: CASSVSGRARQETQYL. The DNA of the CDR3 is TGTGCCAGCAGTGTTAGCGGGAGGGCCCGGCAAGAGACCCAGTACCTC.

This clonotype was counted at least ten times. This chain joins TRBV29-1 and TRBJ2-6; D unresolved. Germline-derived CDR1 and CDR2 are SQVTM and ANQGSEA. Trimming left V 3 bases short and J 0 bases short, with 6 bases between. The CDR3 sequence is 14 residues long. The CDR3 region has the DNA TGCAGCGTTGAGCCGGTCTCTGGGGCCAACGTCCTGACTTTC. Protein: CSVEPVSGANVLTF.

This clonotype has a handful of counts. The chain has TRBV7-6 and TRBJ1-1; a weak D match, TRBD1 (6 bases). Germline V gene data show CDR1 as SGHVS and CDR2 as FNYEAQ. V was trimmed by 1 base and J by 0 bases, leaving 18 bases between them. This CDR3 has 18 residues. The CDR3 protein is CASSLVSGTWTVNTEAFF. The CDR3, as DNA: TGTGCCAGCAGCTTAGTTAGTGGGACATGGACAGTGAACACTGAAGCTTTCTTT.

This clonotype has at least ten counts. V gene TRBV29-1 combines with J gene TRBJ1-4; no clear D gene. The V gene's germline CDR1 is SQVTM and CDR2 ANQGSEA. The CDR3 runs to 14 residues. The V end lost 4 bases, the J end lost 2 bases, and 11 bases lay between the germline ends. This chain's CDR3 is CSVGGGLTNEKLFF. The DNA of the CDR3 is TGCAGCGTTGGTGGAGGGTTGACTAATGAAAAACTGTTTTTT.

With respect to this clonotype: A much larger clone is a single base away; this may be a read error. The rearrangement links TRBV20-1 to TRBJ2-5; TRBD1 or TRBD2 may be the D gene (5 bases each). CDR1 is DFQATT and CDR2 is SNEGSKA in the germline V gene (reference sequence). The length of the CDR3 is 11 residues. V dropped 3 bases and J dropped 6 bases, with 8 bases sitting between them. CDR3 region: CSARSGQTQYF. The DNA of the CDR3 is TGCAGTGCTAGGTCGGGACAGACCCAGTACTTC.